A single T cell receptor beta chain is shown here with its context. Its specificity is not known. No culture or expansion preceded analysis of these blood cells. This specimen belongs to a study of neoadjuvant anti-PD-1 for oral cavity cancer. Study-level results: Only a few patients per response group were TCR-analyzed; validation needed.

The CDR3 has 17 residues. The germline CDR1 and CDR2 sequences are SQVTM and ANQGSEA. The trim removed 7 bases at V and 3 bases at J, leaving 10 bases unmatched. Sequencing was performed with immunoSEQ multiplex PCR; in TCRdb, only in-frame clones are kept and a portion is missing. The sample has fewer than 70,000 clones; roughly 80% are singletons. The TCR comes from a person between 40 and 85 years old with oral cavity squamous cell carcinoma. This chain connects TRBV29-1 to TRBJ2-2; 14 nucleotides match TRBD2. The sample consisted of PBMCs, taken before nivolumab (anti-PD-1) treatment. Here the CDR3 reads CSGLGLAGGGDTGELFF. The DNA for the CDR3 is TGCAGCGGCCTCGGACTAGCGGGAGGAGGCGACACCGGGGAGCTGTTTTTT.